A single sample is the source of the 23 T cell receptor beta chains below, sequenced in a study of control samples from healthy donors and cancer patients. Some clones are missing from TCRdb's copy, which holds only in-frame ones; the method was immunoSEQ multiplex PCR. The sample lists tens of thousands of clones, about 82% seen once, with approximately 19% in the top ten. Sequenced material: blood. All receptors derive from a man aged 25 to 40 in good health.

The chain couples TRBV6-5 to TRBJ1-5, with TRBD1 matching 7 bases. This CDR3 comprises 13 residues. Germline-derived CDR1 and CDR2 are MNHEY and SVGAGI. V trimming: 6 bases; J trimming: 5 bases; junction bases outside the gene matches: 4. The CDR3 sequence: CASSGTDYQPQHF. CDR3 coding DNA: TGTGCCAGCAGCGGGACAGATTATCAGCCCCAGCATTTT.

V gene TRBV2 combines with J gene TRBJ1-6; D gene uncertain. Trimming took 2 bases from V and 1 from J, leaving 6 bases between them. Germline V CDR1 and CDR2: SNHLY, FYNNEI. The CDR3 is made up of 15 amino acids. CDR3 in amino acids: CASSERGSYNSPLHF. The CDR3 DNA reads TGTGCCAGCAGTGAACGGGGTTCCTATAATTCACCCCTCCACTTT.

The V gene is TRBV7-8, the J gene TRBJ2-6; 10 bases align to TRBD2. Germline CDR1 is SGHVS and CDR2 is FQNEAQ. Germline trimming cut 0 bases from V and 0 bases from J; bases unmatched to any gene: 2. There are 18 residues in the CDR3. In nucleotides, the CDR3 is TGTGCCAGCAGCTTAGCCCCTAGCGGGAGCTCTGGGGCCAACGTCCTGACTTTC. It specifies CASSLAPSGSSGANVLTF.

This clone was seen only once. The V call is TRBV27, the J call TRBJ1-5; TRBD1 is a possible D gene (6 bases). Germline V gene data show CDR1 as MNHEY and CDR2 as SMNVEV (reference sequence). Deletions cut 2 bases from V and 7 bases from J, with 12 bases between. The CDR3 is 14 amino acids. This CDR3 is CASSLVQGRQPQHF. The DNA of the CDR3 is TGTGCCAGCAGTTTAGTACAGGGAAGGCAGCCCCAGCATTTT.

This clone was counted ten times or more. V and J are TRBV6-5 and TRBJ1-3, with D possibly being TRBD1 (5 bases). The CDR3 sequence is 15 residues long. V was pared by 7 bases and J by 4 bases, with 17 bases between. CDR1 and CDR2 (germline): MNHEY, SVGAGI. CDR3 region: CASTPLGGSGNTIYF. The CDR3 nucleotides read TGTGCCAGCACCCCGTTGGGGGGATCAGGAAACACCATATATTTT.

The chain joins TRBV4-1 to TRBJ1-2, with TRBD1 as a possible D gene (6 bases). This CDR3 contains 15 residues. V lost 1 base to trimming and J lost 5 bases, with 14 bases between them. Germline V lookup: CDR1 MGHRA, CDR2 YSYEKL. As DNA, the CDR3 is TGCGCCAGCAGCCAAGGAAACAGGGAAAGATATGGCTACACCTTC. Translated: CASSQGNRERYGYTF.

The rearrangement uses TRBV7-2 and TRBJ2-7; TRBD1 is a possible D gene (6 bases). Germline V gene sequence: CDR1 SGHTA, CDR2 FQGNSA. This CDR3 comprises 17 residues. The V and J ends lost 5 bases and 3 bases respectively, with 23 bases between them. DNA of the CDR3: TGTGCCAGCAGCCCATATACATTCCAGGACAGAGACTACGAGCAGTACTTC. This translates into CASSPYTFQDRDYEQYF.

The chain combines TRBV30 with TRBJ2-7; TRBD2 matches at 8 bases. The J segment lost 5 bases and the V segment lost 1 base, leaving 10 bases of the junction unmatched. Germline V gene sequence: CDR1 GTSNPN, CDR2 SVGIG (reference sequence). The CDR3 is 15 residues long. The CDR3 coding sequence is TGTGCCTGGAGTGCCCCGGAGGCGGGGGGTGACGAGCAGTACTTC. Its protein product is CAWSAPEAGGDEQYF.

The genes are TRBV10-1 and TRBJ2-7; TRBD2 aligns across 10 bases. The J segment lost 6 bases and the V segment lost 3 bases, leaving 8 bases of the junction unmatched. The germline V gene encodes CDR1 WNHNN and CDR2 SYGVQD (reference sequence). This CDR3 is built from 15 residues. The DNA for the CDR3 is TGCGCCAGCAGTGATGGAGCGGGGGGGATTAGCGAGCAGTACTTC. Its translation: CASSDGAGGISEQYF.

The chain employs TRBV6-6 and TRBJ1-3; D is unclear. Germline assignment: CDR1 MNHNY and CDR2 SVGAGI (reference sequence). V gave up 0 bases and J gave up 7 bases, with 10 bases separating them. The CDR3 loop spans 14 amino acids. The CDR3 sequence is CASSYSSAGNTIYF. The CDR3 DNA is TGTGCCAGCAGTTACTCGAGCGCGGGTAACACCATATATTTT.

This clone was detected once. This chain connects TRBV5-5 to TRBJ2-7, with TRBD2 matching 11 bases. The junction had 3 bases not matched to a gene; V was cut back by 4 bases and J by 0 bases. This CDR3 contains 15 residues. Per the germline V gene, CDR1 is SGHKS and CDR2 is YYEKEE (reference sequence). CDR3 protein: CASSPSGGPSYEQYF. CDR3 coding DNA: TGTGCCAGCAGCCCTAGCGGGGGGCCCTCCTACGAGCAGTACTTC.

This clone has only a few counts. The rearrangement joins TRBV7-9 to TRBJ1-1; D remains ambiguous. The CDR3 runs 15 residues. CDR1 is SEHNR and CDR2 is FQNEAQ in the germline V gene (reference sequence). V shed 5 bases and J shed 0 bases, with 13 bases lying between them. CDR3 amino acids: CASSRTVGMNTEAFF. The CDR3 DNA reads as TGTGCCAGCAGCAGGACGGTTGGGATGAACACTGAAGCTTTCTTT.

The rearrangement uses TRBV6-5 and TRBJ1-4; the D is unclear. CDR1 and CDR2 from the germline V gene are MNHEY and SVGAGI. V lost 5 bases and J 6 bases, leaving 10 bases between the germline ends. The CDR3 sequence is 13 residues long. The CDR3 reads CASSRGGDEKLFF. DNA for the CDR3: TGTGCCAGCAGTCGAGGCGGGGATGAAAAACTGTTTTTT.

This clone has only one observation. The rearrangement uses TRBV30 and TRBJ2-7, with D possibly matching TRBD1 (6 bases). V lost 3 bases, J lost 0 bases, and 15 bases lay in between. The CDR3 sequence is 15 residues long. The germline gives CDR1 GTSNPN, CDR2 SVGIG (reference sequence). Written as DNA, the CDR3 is TGTGCCTGGAGCAGGCTTGACAGGAGCTCCTACGAGCAGTACTTC. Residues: CAWSRLDRSSYEQYF.

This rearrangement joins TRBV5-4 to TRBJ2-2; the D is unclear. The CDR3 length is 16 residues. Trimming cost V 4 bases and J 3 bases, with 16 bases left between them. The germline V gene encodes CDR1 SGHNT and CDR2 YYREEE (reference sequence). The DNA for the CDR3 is TGTGCCAGCAGCCTACACCCTAATCCGGACACCGGGGAGCTGTTTTTT. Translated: CASSLHPNPDTGELFF.

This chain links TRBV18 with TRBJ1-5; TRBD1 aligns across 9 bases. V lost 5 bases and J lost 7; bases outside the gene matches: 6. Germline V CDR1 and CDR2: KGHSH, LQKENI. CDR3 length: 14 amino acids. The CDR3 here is CASSWTGEDQPQHF. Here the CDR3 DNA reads TGTGCCAGCTCATGGACAGGGGAGGACCAGCCCCAGCATTTT.

This CDR3 reads CASSMGQGNTDTQYF. CDR3 in DNA: TGTGCCAGTAGTATGGGGCAGGGGAACACAGATACGCAGTATTTT. The chain recombines TRBV19 with TRBJ2-3, with a possible D match to TRBD1 (6 bases). Germline lookup yields CDR1 LNHDA and CDR2 SQIVND (reference sequence). V shed 3 bases and J shed 2 bases, with 12 bases lying between them. The CDR3 has 15 residues.

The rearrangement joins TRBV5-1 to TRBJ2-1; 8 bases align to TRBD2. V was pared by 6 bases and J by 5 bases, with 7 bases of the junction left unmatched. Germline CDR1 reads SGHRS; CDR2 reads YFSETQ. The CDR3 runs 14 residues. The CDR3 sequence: CASNGGAPHNEQFF. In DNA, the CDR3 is TGCGCCAGCAACGGGGGGGCCCCCCACAATGAGCAGTTCTTC.

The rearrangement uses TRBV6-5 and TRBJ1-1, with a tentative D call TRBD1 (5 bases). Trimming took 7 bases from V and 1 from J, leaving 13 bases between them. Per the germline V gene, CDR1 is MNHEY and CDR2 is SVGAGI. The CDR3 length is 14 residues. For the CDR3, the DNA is TGTGCCAGCAAGGAAAGGACACCGAACACTGAAGCTTTCTTT. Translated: CASKERTPNTEAFF.

The CDR3 protein is CASSLGASGTTDTQYF. CDR3 in DNA: TGTGCCAGCAGCTTAGGCGCTAGCGGGACGACAGATACGCAGTATTTT. The genes are TRBV11-3 and TRBJ2-3; 9 bases agree with TRBD2. With 1 base clipped from V and 3 bases from J, the junction kept 5 bases outside the gene matches. The CDR3 contains 16 residues. Germline CDR1 reads SGHNT; CDR2 reads YENEEA.

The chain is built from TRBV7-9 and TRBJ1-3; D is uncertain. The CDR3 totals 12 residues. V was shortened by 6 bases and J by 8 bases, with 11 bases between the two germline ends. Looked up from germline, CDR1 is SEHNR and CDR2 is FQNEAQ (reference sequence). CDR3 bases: TGTGCCAGCAGTCCGGGATGGGACACCATATATTTT. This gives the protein CASSPGWDTIYF.

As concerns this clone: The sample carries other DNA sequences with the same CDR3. CDR3 sequence reads: CASSSPGTGTYEQYF. CDR3 nucleotides: TGTGCCAGCAGCTCCCCCGGGACAGGGACCTACGAGCAGTACTTC. The chain links TRBV7-9 to TRBJ2-7; the match to TRBD1 covers 9 bases. CDR1 and CDR2 (germline): SEHNR, FQNEAQ (reference sequence). CDR3 length equals 15 residues. Trimming cost V 4 bases and J 2 bases; bases outside gene matches: 6.

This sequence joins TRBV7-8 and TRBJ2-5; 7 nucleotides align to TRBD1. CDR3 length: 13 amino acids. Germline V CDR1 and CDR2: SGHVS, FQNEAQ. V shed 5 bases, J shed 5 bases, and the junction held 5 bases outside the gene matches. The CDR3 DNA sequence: TGTGCCAGCAGCCCCGAGGGGGCGGAGACCCAGTACTTC. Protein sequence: CASSPEGAETQYF. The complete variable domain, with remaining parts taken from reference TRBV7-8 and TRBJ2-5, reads GAGVSQSPRYKVAKRGQDVALRCDPISGHVSLFWYQQALGQGPEFLTYFQNEAQLDKSGLPSDRFFAERPEGSVSTLKIQRTQQEDSAVYLCASSPEGAETQYFGPGTRLLVL.